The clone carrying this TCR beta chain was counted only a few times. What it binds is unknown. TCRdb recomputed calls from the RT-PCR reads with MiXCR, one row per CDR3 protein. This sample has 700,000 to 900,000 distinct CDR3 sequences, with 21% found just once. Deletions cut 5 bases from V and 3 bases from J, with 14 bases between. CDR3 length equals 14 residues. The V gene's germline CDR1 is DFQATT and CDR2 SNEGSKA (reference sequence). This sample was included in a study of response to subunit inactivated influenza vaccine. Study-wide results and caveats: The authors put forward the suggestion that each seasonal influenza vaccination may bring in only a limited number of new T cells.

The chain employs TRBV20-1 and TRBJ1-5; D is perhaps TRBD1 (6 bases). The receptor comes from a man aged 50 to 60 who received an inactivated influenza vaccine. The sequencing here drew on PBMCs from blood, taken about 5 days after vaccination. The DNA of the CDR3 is TGCAGTGCTCGGGGGCCTACCTACAATCAGCCCCAGCATTTT. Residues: CSARGPTYNQPQHF.